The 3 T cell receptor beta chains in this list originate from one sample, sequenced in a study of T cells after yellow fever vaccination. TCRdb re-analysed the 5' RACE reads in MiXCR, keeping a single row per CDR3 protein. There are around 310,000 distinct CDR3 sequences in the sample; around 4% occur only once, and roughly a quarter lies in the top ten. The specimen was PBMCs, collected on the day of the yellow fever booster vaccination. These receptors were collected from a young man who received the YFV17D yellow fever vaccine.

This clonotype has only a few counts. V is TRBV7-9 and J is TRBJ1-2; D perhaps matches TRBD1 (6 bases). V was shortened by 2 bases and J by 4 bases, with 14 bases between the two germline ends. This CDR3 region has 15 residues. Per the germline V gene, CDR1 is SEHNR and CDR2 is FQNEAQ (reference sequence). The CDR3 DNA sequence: TGTGCCAGCAGCTTACCGCAGGGGCGCATCTATGGCTACACCTTC. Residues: CASSLPQGRIYGYTF.

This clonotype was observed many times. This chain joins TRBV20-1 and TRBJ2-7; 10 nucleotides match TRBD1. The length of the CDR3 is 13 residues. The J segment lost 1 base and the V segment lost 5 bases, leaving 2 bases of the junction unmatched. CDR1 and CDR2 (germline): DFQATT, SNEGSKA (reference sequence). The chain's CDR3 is CSAGTGDSYEQYV. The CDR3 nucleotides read TGCAGTGCTGGGACAGGGGATTCCTACGAGCAGTACGTC.

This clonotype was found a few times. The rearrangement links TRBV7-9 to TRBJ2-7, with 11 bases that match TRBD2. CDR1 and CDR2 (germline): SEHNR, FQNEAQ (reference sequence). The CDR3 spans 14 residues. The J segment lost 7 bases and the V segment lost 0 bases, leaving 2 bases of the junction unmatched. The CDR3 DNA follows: TGTGCCAGCAGCTTAGCGCGACTAGCGGGGGAGCAGTACTTC. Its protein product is CASSLARLAGEQYF. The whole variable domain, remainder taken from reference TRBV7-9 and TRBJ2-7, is DTGVSQNPRHKITKRGQNVTFRCDPISEHNRLYWYRQTLGQGPEFLTYFQNEAQLEKSRLLSDRFSAERPKGSFSTLEIQRTEQGDSAMYLCASSLARLAGEQYFGPGTRLTVT.